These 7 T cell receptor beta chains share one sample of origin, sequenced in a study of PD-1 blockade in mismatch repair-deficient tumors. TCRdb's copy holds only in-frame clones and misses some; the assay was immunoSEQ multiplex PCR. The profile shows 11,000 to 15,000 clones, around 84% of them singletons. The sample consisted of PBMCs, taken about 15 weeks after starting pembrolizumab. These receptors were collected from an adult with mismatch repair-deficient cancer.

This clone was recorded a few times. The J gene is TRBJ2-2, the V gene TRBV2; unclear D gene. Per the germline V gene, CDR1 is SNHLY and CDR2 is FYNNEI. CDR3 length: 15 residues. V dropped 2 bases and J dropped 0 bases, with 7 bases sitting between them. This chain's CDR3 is CASSEKATNTGELFF. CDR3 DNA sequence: TGTGCCAGCAGTGAAAAAGCGACGAACACCGGGGAGCTGTTTTTT.

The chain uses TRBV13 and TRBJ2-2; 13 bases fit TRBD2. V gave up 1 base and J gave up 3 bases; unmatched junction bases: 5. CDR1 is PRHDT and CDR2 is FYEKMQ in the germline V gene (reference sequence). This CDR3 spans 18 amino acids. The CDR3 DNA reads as TGTGCCAGCAGCTTAGAACTAGCGGGAGGGAGGTACACCGGGGAGCTGTTTTTT. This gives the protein CASSLELAGGRYTGELFF.

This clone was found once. The CDR3 loop is CASSQEVSRGDHNEQFF. The CDR3 nucleotides read TGCGCCAGCAGCCAAGAAGTCTCCAGGGGGGACCACAATGAGCAGTTCTTC. This chain connects TRBV4-1 to TRBJ2-1; a weak D match, TRBD1 (7 bases). The V and J ends lost 0 bases and 5 bases respectively, with 17 bases between them. CDR3 length: 17 residues. Germline assignment: CDR1 MGHRA and CDR2 YSYEKL.

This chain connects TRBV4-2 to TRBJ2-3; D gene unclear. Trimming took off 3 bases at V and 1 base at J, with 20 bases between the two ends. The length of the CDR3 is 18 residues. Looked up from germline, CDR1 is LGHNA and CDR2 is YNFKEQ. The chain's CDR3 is CASSHDAIVYLGTDTQYF. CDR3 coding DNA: TGTGCCAGCAGCCACGACGCGATAGTGTATCTAGGCACAGATACGCAGTATTTT.

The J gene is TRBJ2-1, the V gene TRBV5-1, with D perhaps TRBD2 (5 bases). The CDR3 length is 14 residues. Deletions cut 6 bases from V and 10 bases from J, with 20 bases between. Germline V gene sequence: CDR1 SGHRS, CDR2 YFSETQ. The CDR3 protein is CASTPQPPREEQFF. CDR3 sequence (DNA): TGCGCCAGCACCCCGCAACCCCCAAGGGAGGAGCAGTTCTTC.

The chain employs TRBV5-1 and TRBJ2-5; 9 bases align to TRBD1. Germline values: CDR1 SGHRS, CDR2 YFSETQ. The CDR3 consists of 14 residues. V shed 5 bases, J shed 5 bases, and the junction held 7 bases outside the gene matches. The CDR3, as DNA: TGCGCCAGCAGGACAGGGGGAATCCGGGAGACCCAGTACTTC. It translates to CASRTGGIRETQYF.

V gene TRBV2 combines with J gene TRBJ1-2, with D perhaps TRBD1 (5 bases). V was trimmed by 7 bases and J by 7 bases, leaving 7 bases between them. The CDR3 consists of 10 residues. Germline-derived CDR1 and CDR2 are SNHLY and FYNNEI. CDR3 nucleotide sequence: TGTGCCAGCAATCAGGGTGGCTACACCTTC. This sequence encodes CASNQGGYTF.